This entry concerns a single TCR beta chain. Its cognate antigen is unknown. The data were taken from a study of monozygotic twins with inflammatory bowel disease. Whole blood supplied total RNA, and T cells were not sorted. The germline CDR1 and CDR2 sequences are MNHEY and SMNVEV (reference sequence). CDR3 length: 13 residues. No DNA is given; TCRdb re-called the 5' RACE reads and lists each CDR3 protein once. The listing records roughly 200,000 distinct CDR3 sequences. General study findings and limits: Using the inverse Simpson index, IBD patients had lower TCRbeta diversity than healthy co-twins.

The genes are TRBV27 and TRBJ2-1; TCRdb reports TRBD2, a call that lacks DNA to check it against. This TCR was recovered from a human donor with ulcerative colitis or Crohn's disease, or a healthy co-twin of an affected twin (not recorded which). Sequencing input: blood. CDR3 protein: CASSLTSGSEQFF.